This T cell receptor (beta chain) was sequenced during a study of cytomegalovirus exposure and HLA in healthy donors. Overall study findings and caveats: For cytomegalovirus status, the classifier reportedly gave diagnoses with high specificity and sensitivity. Researchers reported from a later analysis that most CMV-associated TCR beta chains appeared HLA-restricted. Later analysis reportedly placed an Asian-associated ancestry cluster below the roughly 600-donor mean in N-insertions.

The germline V gene encodes CDR1 SQVTM and CDR2 ANQGSEA. This CDR3 has 13 residues. The germline V and J ends were trimmed by 0 bases and 8 bases, with 11 bases remaining between them. Notes on this clone: What it binds is not known.

The PCR had 60 Vbeta and 13 Jbeta primers. Assay: immunoSEQ multiplex PCR; the TCRdb copy retains only in-frame clones and omits some. The sample holds around 220,000 clones, roughly 80% seen once. The specimen was PBMCs. The sequence was obtained from a girl aged 2 to 10 in good health and CMV-seronegative. The chain recombines TRBV29-1 with TRBJ2-4; TRBD1 might be the D (6 bases). DNA of the CDR3: TGCAGCGTTGAAGATTCTACAGGGTACATTCAGTACTTC. This sequence encodes CSVEDSTGYIQYF. Full variable domain (remainder filled in from reference TRBV29-1 and TRBJ2-4): SAVISQKPSRDICQRGTSLTIQCQVDSQVTMMFWYRQQPGQSLTLIATANQGSEATYESGFVIDKFPISRPNLTFSTLTVSNMSPEDSSIYLCSVEDSTGYIQYFGAGTRLSVL.